The clone carrying this T cell receptor beta chain was detected only once. The antigen is unknown. This sample is part of a study of beta chain features in type 1 diabetes. In the study overall: Patients shared similar age, gender and cell yields with healthy donors. The study, taken as a whole, reports: In type 1 diabetes patients, VDJ junctions had fewer insertions; deletions at these junctions were more frequent.

Germline CDR1 SEHNR, CDR2 FQNEAQ (reference sequence). CDR3 length: 12 amino acids. The V end was cut by 3 bases, the J end by 9 bases, with 9 bases between. Expressed TCRB transcripts were sequenced because the entire RNA isolate underwent reverse transcription. Data came from immunoSEQ multiplex PCR; TCRdb stores just in-frame clones and leaves some out. The sample lists about 360,000 clones; over 10% were seen once. The receptor's source is a man aged 18 to 35 in good health. The chain is built from TRBV7-9 and TRBJ2-1; D not certain. Sample: naive CD4+ T cells from blood. Written as DNA, the CDR3 is TGTGCCAGCAGCTTTTCTTACGGTGAGCAGTTCTTC. Amino acids: CASSFSYGEQFF.